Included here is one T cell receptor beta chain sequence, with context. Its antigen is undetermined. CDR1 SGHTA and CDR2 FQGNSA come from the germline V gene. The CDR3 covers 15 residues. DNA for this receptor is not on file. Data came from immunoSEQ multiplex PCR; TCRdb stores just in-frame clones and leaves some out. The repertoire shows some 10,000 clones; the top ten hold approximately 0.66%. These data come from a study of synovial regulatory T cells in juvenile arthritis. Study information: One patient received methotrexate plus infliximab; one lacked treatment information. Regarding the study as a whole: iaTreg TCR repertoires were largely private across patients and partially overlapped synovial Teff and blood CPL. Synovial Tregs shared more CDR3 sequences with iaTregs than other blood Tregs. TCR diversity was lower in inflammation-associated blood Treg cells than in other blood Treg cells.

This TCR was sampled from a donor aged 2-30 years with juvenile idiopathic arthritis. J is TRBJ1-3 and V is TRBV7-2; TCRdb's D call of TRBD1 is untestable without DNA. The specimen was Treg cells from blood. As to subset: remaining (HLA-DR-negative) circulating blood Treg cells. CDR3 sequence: CASSLAGTGGNTIYF.